This is a list of T cell receptor beta chains from one sample in a study of T cell repertoires in cytomegalovirus infection. TCRdb re-derived calls from the reads in MiXCR, one entry per CDR3 protein. This table has some 390,000 distinct CDR3 sequences, around 18% appearing once. The specimen sequenced was PBMCs. All receptors come from a human donor in good health (CMV status not recorded). Some clones in this sample may be carry-over from other donors' samples. The CDR3 runs from the conserved cysteine through the conserved F or W. Each record gives: J gene, clone size, V gene, D gene, CDR3 protein, CDR3 DNA. A D gene is named only where the DNA matches it firmly. The size field is filled for only some rows; it gives once, few, many or a size class.

j_gene: TRBJ1-1; abundance: few; v_gene: TRBV6-5; d_gene: .; CDR3aa: CASSHGGTEAFF; CDR3nt: TGTGCCAGCAGTCACGGGGGTACTGAAGCTTTCTTT
j_gene: TRBJ1-3; abundance: .; v_gene: TRBV28; d_gene: .; CDR3aa: CATSIALGGNTIYF; CDR3nt: TGTGCCACCTCGATCGCGCTGGGAGGAAACACCATATATTTT
j_gene: TRBJ2-7; abundance: many; v_gene: TRBV19; d_gene: TRBD2; CDR3aa: CASKERGIDEQYF; CDR3nt: TGTGCCAGTAAGGAGCGGGGAATCGACGAGCAGTACTTC
j_gene: TRBJ1-4; abundance: .; v_gene: TRBV3-1; d_gene: .; CDR3aa: CASSQDPDSEKLFF; CDR3nt: TGTGCCAGCAGCCAAGATCCGGACTCTGAAAAACTGTTTTTT
j_gene: TRBJ1-1; abundance: many; v_gene: TRBV6-1; d_gene: .; CDR3aa: CASSEWKGRYTEAFF; CDR3nt: TGTGCCAGCAGTGAATGGAAGGGGAGGTACACTGAAGCTTTCTTT
j_gene: TRBJ2-7; abundance: many; v_gene: TRBV7-2; d_gene: TRBD2; CDR3aa: CASSFSFSLAGYEQYF; CDR3nt: TGTGCCAGCAGCTTCTCCTTTTCACTAGCGGGCTACGAGCAGTACTTC
j_gene: TRBJ2-3; abundance: .; v_gene: TRBV4-2; d_gene: TRBD2; CDR3aa: CASSQKASGTDTQYF; CDR3nt: TGTGCCAGCAGCCAAAAGGCTAGCGGGACAGATACGCAGTATTTT
j_gene: TRBJ1-1; abundance: .; v_gene: TRBV6-6; d_gene: .; CDR3aa: CASSYEGTEAFF; CDR3nt: TGTGCCAGCAGTTACGAGGGAACTGAAGCTTTCTTT
j_gene: TRBJ2-2; abundance: many; v_gene: TRBV4-1; d_gene: .; CDR3aa: CASSQFNANTGELFF; CDR3nt: TGCGCCAGCAGCCAATTCAACGCAAACACCGGGGAGCTGTTTTTT
j_gene: TRBJ1-1; abundance: few; v_gene: TRBV11-3; d_gene: .; CDR3aa: CASSLDGISKAFF; CDR3nt: TGTGCCAGCAGCTTAGACGGTATCAGCAAAGCTTTCTTT
j_gene: TRBJ2-7; abundance: many; v_gene: TRBV7-2; d_gene: TRBD2; CDR3aa: CASSSLAGPRAYEQYF; CDR3nt: TGTGCCAGCAGTTCACTAGCGGGGCCGAGGGCCTACGAGCAGTACTTC
j_gene: TRBJ2-5; abundance: few; v_gene: TRBV5-4; d_gene: .; CDR3aa: CASSSPREAGETQYF; CDR3nt: TGTGCCAGCAGCAGCCCCAGGGAGGCGGGAGAGACCCAGTACTTC
j_gene: TRBJ1-5; abundance: many; v_gene: TRBV28; d_gene: TRBD1; CDR3aa: CASTWTGSVVYGNQPQHF; CDR3nt: TGTGCCAGCACCTGGACAGGGTCGGTTGTCTACGGCAATCAGCCCCAGCATTTT
j_gene: TRBJ2-7; abundance: many; v_gene: TRBV18; d_gene: .; CDR3aa: CASSPPSSYEQYF; CDR3nt: TGTGCCAGCTCACCACCGAGCTCCTACGAGCAGTACTTC
j_gene: TRBJ1-1; abundance: .; v_gene: TRBV6-4; d_gene: .; CDR3aa: CASTVGAPYTEAFF; CDR3nt: TGTGCCAGCACCGTGGGGGCACCGTACACTGAAGCTTTCTTT
j_gene: TRBJ2-1; abundance: .; v_gene: TRBV5-1; d_gene: .; CDR3aa: CASSLETGTNYNEQFF; CDR3nt: TGCGCCAGCAGCTTGGAAACCGGGACAAACTACAATGAGCAGTTCTTC
j_gene: TRBJ2-1; abundance: few; v_gene: TRBV11-2; d_gene: .; CDR3aa: CASRKRLLHYNEQFF; CDR3nt: TGTGCCAGCAGGAAACGGCTCTTACATTACAATGAGCAGTTCTTC
j_gene: TRBJ2-3; abundance: few; v_gene: TRBV12-3/TRBV12-4; d_gene: TRBD2; CDR3aa: CASSYPGGATDTQYF; CDR3nt: TGTGCCAGCAGTTACCCGGGGGGGGCCACAGATACGCAGTATTTT
j_gene: TRBJ2-1; abundance: .; v_gene: TRBV20-1; d_gene: .; CDR3aa: CSASWREGDEQFF; CDR3nt: TGCAGTGCTAGTTGGCGGGAAGGGGATGAGCAGTTCTTC
j_gene: TRBJ2-3; abundance: many; v_gene: TRBV5-1; d_gene: TRBD1; CDR3aa: CASSQTGSTDTQYF; CDR3nt: TGCGCCAGCAGCCAGACAGGGAGCACAGATACGCAGTATTTT
j_gene: TRBJ1-1; abundance: few; v_gene: TRBV7-9; d_gene: TRBD1; CDR3aa: CASSLQGGPNTEAFF; CDR3nt: TGTGCCAGCAGCTTACAAGGGGGCCCGAACACTGAAGCTTTCTTT
j_gene: TRBJ1-1; abundance: many; v_gene: TRBV7-2; d_gene: .; CDR3aa: CASSLVGRITEAFF; CDR3nt: TGTGCCAGCAGCTTAGTCGGTAGAATCACTGAAGCTTTCTTT
j_gene: TRBJ2-7; abundance: few; v_gene: TRBV20-1; d_gene: TRBD2; CDR3aa: CSAAVAGGYEQYF; CDR3nt: TGCAGTGCAGCCGTAGCGGGAGGCTACGAGCAGTACTTC
j_gene: TRBJ1-5; abundance: few; v_gene: TRBV10-2; d_gene: .; CDR3aa: CASSELGGSYQPQHF; CDR3nt: TGCGCCAGCAGTGAGCTCGGCGGCTCGTATCAGCCCCAGCATTTT